This T cell receptor beta chain was captured by sequencing in a study of T cells in Graves' hyperthyroidism and ophthalmopathy. Uncontrolled infection, other autoimmune disease, pregnancy or lactation excluded patients. The diagnoses drew upon clinical symptoms, serum thyroxine and TRAb, thyroid ultrasound and orbital computed tomography. The CDR3 runs 15 residues. Per germline, CDR1 MNHEY and CDR2 SVGEGT. The V gene end was trimmed by 0 bases and the J gene end by 7 bases; junction bases not matched to a gene: 4. As to this clonotype: Antigen: not known.

From RNA transcripts, TCR beta CDR3 regions were amplified. First-round RT-PCR of the TCR CDR3 relied on the HTBI primer set. TCRdb analysed the multiplex PCR reads with MiXCR anew, one entry per CDR3 protein. This sample has around 600,000 distinct CDR3 sequences, with just under 45% found just once. Study-wide results and limits: Ophthalmopathy was predicted by the model a median of roughly 6.7 months ahead of onset. Blood shared most expanded thyroid clonotypes above 0.001.

The V and J genes are TRBV6-2 or TRBV6-3 and TRBJ1-4; 8 bases line up with TRBD1. The sample consisted of peripheral blood or thyroid tissue (not recorded which). The clonotype was recovered from an adult man with Graves' disease, either hyperthyroidism or ophthalmopathy (not recorded which). This CDR3 is CASSYSDRDGEKLFF. CDR3 nucleotides: TGTGCCAGCAGTTACTCGGACAGGGACGGTGAAAAACTGTTTTTT.